These 8 T cell receptor beta chains originate from one sample sequenced in a study of naive and memory T cell subsets. Four PCR rounds used nested alpha and beta constant region primers plus the SP2 primer. TCRdb re-called the UMI-ligation and nested PCR reads through MiXCR, storing one row per CDR3 protein. The table has approximately 640 distinct CDR3 sequences, about 5% seen once; the top ten hold 16%. A UMI-containing oligonucleotide was joined by 3' ligation to the TCR cDNA template. The source was skin, collected from a tuberculin skin test site or a saline-injected site (not recorded which). These receptors all come from an adult in good health.

By share, this clonotype counts as medium-sized. The CDR3 DNA sequence: TGTGCCAGCAGTTTGGCCGAGACAGGGGCCTACGAGCAGTACTTC. Its protein product is CASSLAETGAYEQYF. The chain is built from TRBV27 and TRBJ2-7; TRBD1 agrees at 8 bases. The germline CDR1 and CDR2 sequences are MNHEY and SMNVEV (reference sequence). The V and J ends lost 3 bases and 2 bases, in that order; junction bases with no gene match: 6. The CDR3 is 15 residues long.

This clonotype was observed a few times. The rearrangement links TRBV29-1 to TRBJ2-7; TRBD1 might be the D (7 bases). Germline CDR1 SQVTM, CDR2 ANQGSEA. The CDR3 covers 13 residues. V dropped 5 bases and J dropped 3 bases, with 14 bases sitting between them. CDR3 in amino acids: CSVWVQGGYEQYF. CDR3 in DNA: TGCAGCGTTTGGGTGCAGGGGGGCTACGAGCAGTACTTC.

This clonotype is medium-sized by share. This chain uses TRBV2 with TRBJ1-5, with TRBD1 matching over 12 bases. The CDR3 length is 15 residues. Per germline, CDR1 SNHLY and CDR2 FYNNEI. The ends lost 6 bases at V and 6 bases at J; junction bases unmatched: 6. The CDR3 bases are TGTGCCAGCAGGCCGGGACAGGGGGCGGTTCAGCCCCAGCATTTT. Translating it yields CASRPGQGAVQPQHF.

By frequency in the sample, this clonotype is medium-sized. CDR3 nucleotide sequence: TGTGCCAGCAGTTATGGGACGGTGAACACCGGGGAGCTGTTTTTT. This sequence encodes CASSYGTVNTGELFF. This chain joins TRBV6-2 or TRBV6-3 and TRBJ2-2; either TRBD1 or TRBD2 may supply D (5 bases each). The V end lost 3 bases, the J end lost 1 base, and 9 bases lay between the germline ends. The germline V gene has CDR1 MNHEY and CDR2 SVGEGT. This CDR3 is 15 amino acids long.

This clonotype is medium-sized by share. The chain is built from TRBV20-1 and TRBJ2-1, with 8 bases matching TRBD1. The CDR3 sequence is 13 residues long. After removal of 4 bases from V and 7 bases from J, the junction contained 6 bases not matched to a gene. Germline V CDR1 and CDR2: DFQATT, SNEGSKA (reference sequence). Here the CDR3 reads CSATRRGPNEQFF. CDR3 nucleotide sequence: TGCAGTGCTACACGCAGGGGGCCAAATGAGCAGTTCTTC.

By its share, this clonotype is medium-sized. The rearrangement uses TRBV4-3 and TRBJ1-1; possible D gene TRBD1, 6 bases. CDR3 length equals 13 residues. Trimming cost V 4 bases and J 5 bases, with 11 bases left between them. Germline V lookup: CDR1 LGHNA, CDR2 YSLEER. CDR3 sequence: CASSPRRGTEAFF. In DNA form, the CDR3 reads TGCGCCAGCAGCCCGCGGAGGGGGACTGAAGCTTTCTTT.

By frequency in the sample, this clonotype is medium-sized. The chain links TRBV12-3 or TRBV12-4 to TRBJ2-3; D gene uncertain. This CDR3 is 15 amino acids long. V was pared by 6 bases and J by 4 bases, with 17 bases between. The CDR3 coding sequence is TGTGCCAGCAGCACCCCGGTTGGCTCTTCAGATACGCAGTATTTT. Protein product: CASSTPVGSSDTQYF.

This clonotype is deemed large. This chain links TRBV20-1 with TRBJ2-1; D unresolved. Germline V gene sequence: CDR1 DFQATT, CDR2 SNEGSKA (reference sequence). V was trimmed by 1 base and J by 2 bases, leaving 18 bases between them. This CDR3 comprises 17 residues. The CDR3 loop reads CSARGNSNIDTYNEQFF. The CDR3 bases are TGCAGTGCTAGAGGAAACTCGAACATTGATACCTACAATGAGCAGTTCTTC.